Here is one T cell receptor beta chain with its context. This receptor's antigen is unknown. The input lacks base qualities; no much larger clone sits a single base away. The same CDR3 can be traced to other DNA sequences in this sample. TCRbeta CDR3 regions were amplified from genomic DNA by means of the immunoSEQ Assay, a bias-controlled multiplex PCR. Processing in the source paper ran as follows. The number of nucleated cells in each sample was estimated by amplification of reference gene primers within the assay. To quantify the absolute abundance of each unique TCRbeta CDR3 rearrangement, sequence reads were collapsed and filtered. For each sample, productive Simpson clonality was calculated by taking the square root of Simpson's diversity index across productive rearrangements. Drawn from immuneACCESS, this table holds only the in-frame rearrangements with V and J called that TCRdb kept. Clones are partly lost; checked studies trace under half to an unresolved V gene and leave the rest unexplained. For V, J and clone size, that table is used; D and trimming come from the DNA. The sample table holds under 200,000 clones, of which over 80% were seen once. 8% to 9.5% of the sample belongs to the ten largest clones.

Collaborating institutions collected whole blood in K2EDTA tubes following their own protocols. For TCRbeta analysis, collaborators shipped samples as frozen whole blood, isolated PBMCs, or DNA extracted from either of those sample types. Measured from the cysteine to the phenylalanine, the CDR3 is 12 residues long. The retained sequence is limited to the CDR3, 36 bases, with the frame set at the first base. Trimming removed 4 bases from V and 7 bases from J, leaving 9 bases between the germline ends. The germline V gene yields SGDLS for CDR1 and YYNGEE for CDR2. This record comes from a study of blood T cell repertoires in COVID-19 (dated by TCRdb to the early 2020s). For the study in its entirety: Collaborator samples came from the United States, Italy and Spain and covered acute and convalescent phases of COVID-19. The samples were drawn from the first 160 participants of the ongoing ImmuneRACE study and from more than 1,000 subjects provided by 6 global collaborators. The sample metadata nearly always contained a de-identified subject ID, COVID-19 status, age in years and sex. Subjects who had been exposed to COVID-19, were actively infected with it, or had recovered from it provided the deeply sampled blood TCRbeta repertoires that made up the dataset. Where HLA class I and class II types were available, the types were taken from metadata supplied by the sample provider, not from assay-based typing. The material from the prospective study consisted of cDNA or gDNA derived from T cells, B-cell-depleted T cells, or PBMCs. The repertoires were released in a freely available public database intended as a resource for research on the immune response to SARS-CoV-2.

The research as a whole found: The amount of clinical and demographic metadata varied by source and participant and was provided uncurated.

The TCR sequence derives from a woman older than 75 with active or convalescent COVID-19. The chain links TRBV9 with TRBJ1-3, with no confidently assigned D gene. Sample: peripheral blood. The CDR3 protein: CASSPRGNTIYF. The sequenced DNA: TGTGCCAGCAGCCCTCGTGGCAACACCATATATTTT. With all but the CDR3 taken from the reference TRBV9 and TRBJ1-3 genes, the full variable domain is: DSGVTQTPKHLITATGQRVTLRCSPRSGDLSVYWYQQSLDQGLQFLIQYYNGEERAKGNILERFSAQQFPDLHSELNLSSLELGDSALYFCASSPRGNTIYFGEGSWLTVV.